These 24 T cell receptor beta chains came from one sample sequenced in a study of blood T cell repertoires in COVID-19. Sequencing used immunoSEQ multiplex PCR; TCRdb keeps in-frame clones, though not all of them. Seen here are about 150,000 clones, more than 75% observed once, and the top ten hold roughly 6.6%. Sequenced material: peripheral blood. The source of these receptors is a man of 80 years or more with acute or convalescent COVID-19.

The chain links TRBV6-2 or TRBV6-3 to TRBJ2-1; 11 bases match TRBD1. Germline V CDR1 and CDR2: MNHEY, SVGEGT. V lost 2 bases to trimming and J lost 14 bases; unmatched junction nucleotides: 11. The length of the CDR3 is 15 residues. CDR3 DNA: TGTGCCAGCAGTTACACCGGGACAGGGGGAGATGGAGAGTTCTTC. The encoded protein is CASSYTGTGGDGEFF.

The chain recombines TRBV5-1 with TRBJ1-2, with D possibly being TRBD1 (6 bases). This CDR3 contains 16 residues. The V end was cut by 0 bases, the J end by 4 bases, with 16 bases between. Germline V gene data show CDR1 as SGHRS and CDR2 as YFSETQ. The CDR3 sequence: CASSLVPGQGIYGYTF. The CDR3 DNA reads as TGCGCCAGCAGCTTGGTACCAGGGCAGGGGATCTATGGCTACACCTTC.

In this sample, this clone turned up once. The chain combines TRBV18 with TRBJ2-2; 8 bases are a match to TRBD1. Per the germline V gene, CDR1 is KGHSH and CDR2 is LQKENI. The CDR3 has 15 residues. V lost 2 bases, J lost 6 bases, and 5 bases stayed unmatched. CDR3 in DNA: TGTGCCAGCTCACCAAGGCAGGGGGCCTCCGGGGAGCTGTTTTTT. Its protein product is CASSPRQGASGELFF.

The J gene is TRBJ2-5, the V gene TRBV28; maybe TRBD1 (6 bases). Germline V gene lookup returns CDR1 MDHEN and CDR2 SYDVKM. This CDR3 contains 14 residues. V shed 4 bases and J shed 5 bases, with 14 bases lying between them. The CDR3, as DNA: TGTGCCAGCAGTTGGTCAGGGGTAAAGGAGACCCAGTACTTC. Translated, it gives CASSWSGVKETQYF.

This chain connects TRBV19 to TRBJ1-5, with TRBD1 as a possible D gene (5 bases). This CDR3 region has 13 residues. Trimming took off 5 bases at V and 4 bases at J, with 9 bases between the two ends. CDR1 LNHDA and CDR2 SQIVND come from the germline V gene (reference sequence). CDR3 sequence reads: CASSVRENQPQHF. As DNA, the CDR3 is TGTGCCAGTAGTGTCAGGGAAAATCAGCCCCAGCATTTT.

This clone was counted many times. The J gene is TRBJ2-2, the V gene TRBV19; D remains ambiguous. Trimming left V 9 bases short and J 6 bases short, with 17 bases between. Germline CDR1 reads LNHDA; CDR2 reads SQIVND (reference sequence). The CDR3 is 14 residues long. The CDR3 bases are TGTGCCAGCCAACAGATTCCCCTCCCCGGGGAGCTGTTTTTT. Translating it yields CASQQIPLPGELFF.

The genes are TRBV7-9 and TRBJ1-4, with 7 bases identical to TRBD1. V shed 4 bases and J 4 bases; nucleotides not matched to a gene: 3. Looked up from germline, CDR1 is SEHNR and CDR2 is FQNEAQ (reference sequence). The CDR3 loop spans 14 amino acids. The CDR3: CASSSDRSNEKLFF. In DNA form, the CDR3 reads TGTGCCAGCAGCTCGGACAGGAGTAATGAAAAACTGTTTTTT.

The chain recombines TRBV6-1 with TRBJ2-7; 7 nucleotides agree with TRBD2. Germline V gene sequence: CDR1 MNHNS, CDR2 SASEGT. J was trimmed by 0 bases and V by 2 bases; bases with no gene match: 10. There are 17 residues in the CDR3. Here the CDR3 DNA reads TGTGCCAGCAGTGAACCAAGCGTTGGACTAGACTCCTACGAGCAGTACTTC. It is translated as CASSEPSVGLDSYEQYF.

This rearrangement joins TRBV5-1 to TRBJ1-1; D is uncertain. The CDR3 sequence is 14 residues long. Germline CDR1 is SGHRS and CDR2 is YFSETQ. Trimming left V 3 bases short and J 3 bases short, with 12 bases between. The CDR3 region has the DNA TGCGCCAGCAGCTGGTCTGGGAGAGACACTGAAGCTTTCTTT. Translation: CASSWSGRDTEAFF.

This clone came up a few times. The V gene is TRBV27, the J gene TRBJ2-2; 9 nucleotides match TRBD2. Trimming cost V 0 bases and J 4 bases; bases outside gene matches: 6. Germline loops: CDR1 MNHEY, CDR2 SMNVEV (reference sequence). The CDR3 totals 17 residues. The CDR3 DNA reads TGTGCCAGCAGTTTATCACTCCCTAGCGGGGCCACCGGGGAGCTGTTTTTT. It translates to CASSLSLPSGATGELFF.

The chain recombines TRBV3-1 (or the pseudogene TRBV3-2) with TRBJ2-5, with D possibly matching TRBD2 (6 bases). The ends were cut back, 4 bases at V and 1 base at J, with 7 bases in the middle. This CDR3 region has 13 residues. Germline values: CDR1 LGHDT, CDR2 YNNKEL (reference sequence). The CDR3 nucleotides are TGTGCCAGCAGCCTAGCGGTCCAAGAGACCCAGTACTTC. This sequence encodes CASSLAVQETQYF.

V gene TRBV10-1 combines with J gene TRBJ2-1; D is perhaps TRBD1 (7 bases). The CDR3 has 15 amino acids. V lost 4 bases and J lost 7, with 17 bases in between. Looked up from germline, CDR1 is WNHNN and CDR2 is SYGVQD (reference sequence). The CDR3 nucleotides are TGCGCCAGCAGTGGGCGACAGGGACTCCGTAATGAGCAGTTCTTC. Protein sequence: CASSGRQGLRNEQFF.

The chain employs TRBV7-8 and TRBJ1-6; 9 bases line up with TRBD1. J lost 4 bases, V lost 5 bases, and 6 bases had no gene match. Germline assignment: CDR1 SGHVS and CDR2 FQNEAQ. This CDR3 region has 16 residues. The CDR3 loop reads CASSPRDREYNSPLHF. DNA for the CDR3: TGTGCCAGCAGCCCCCGGGACAGGGAGTATAATTCACCCCTCCACTTT.

The gene calls are TRBV25-1 and TRBJ1-6; 8 bases align to TRBD1. V was pared by 4 bases and J by 7 bases, with 3 bases of the junction left unmatched. The germline gives CDR1 MGHDK, CDR2 SYGVNS. The CDR3 is made up of 14 amino acids. CDR3 region: CASSVGTGNSPLHF. The CDR3, as DNA: TGTGCCAGCAGTGTAGGGACAGGAAATTCACCCCTCCACTTT.

The chain recombines TRBV3-1 (or the pseudogene TRBV3-2) with TRBJ2-1, with 8 bases lining up with TRBD2. The CDR3 totals 16 residues. The germline gives CDR1 LGHDT, CDR2 YNNKEL (reference sequence). Trimming cost V 0 bases and J 9 bases; bases outside gene matches: 10. CDR3: CASSQEMGTRAGEQFF. CDR3 nucleotide sequence: TGTGCCAGCAGCCAAGAGATGGGGACTAGGGCGGGTGAGCAGTTCTTC.

This rearrangement joins TRBV10-3 to TRBJ2-5; D is perhaps TRBD2 (5 bases). CDR3 length: 14 amino acids. Germline V gene sequence: CDR1 ENHRY, CDR2 SYGVKD. Trimming removed 2 bases from V and 0 bases from J, with 7 bases in between. CDR3 nucleotide sequence: TGTGCCATCAGTGAGAGGGAGTACCAAGAGACCCAGTACTTC. Residues: CAISEREYQETQYF.

This rearrangement joins TRBV28 to TRBJ1-4; a possible D gene is TRBD1 (5 bases). In germline, CDR1 is MDHEN, CDR2 SYDVKM. Trimming pared 3 bases from V and 5 bases from J, leaving 10 bases between. The CDR3 loop spans 14 amino acids. For the CDR3, the DNA is TGTGCCAGCAGTTTCCCCCGGGGGAATGAAAAACTGTTTTTT. Translated, it gives CASSFPRGNEKLFF.

The CDR3 region has the DNA TGCGCCAGCAGTGAGTCGAACCCAGGAAATCAGCCCCAGCATTTT. Translation gives CASSESNPGNQPQHF. This sequence joins TRBV10-2 and TRBJ1-5; D unclear. The V end was cut by 0 bases, the J end by 4 bases, with 10 bases between. The germline V gene has CDR1 WSHSY and CDR2 SAAADI. The CDR3 consists of 15 residues.

This rearrangement joins TRBV7-9 to TRBJ1-1; TRBD1 might be the D (5 bases). Germline CDR1 reads SEHNR; CDR2 reads FQNEAQ (reference sequence). Trimming cost V 11 bases and J 5 bases, with 21 bases left between them. The CDR3 spans 14 residues. CDR3 amino acids: CAARGREETTEAFF. CDR3 coding DNA: TGTGCCGCTCGTGGCAGGGAGGAAACTACTGAAGCTTTCTTT. Full variable domain (remainder filled in from reference TRBV7-9 and TRBJ1-1): DTGVSQNPRHKITKRGQNVTFRCDPISEHNRLYWYRQTLGQGPEFLTYFQNEAQLEKSRLLSDRFSAERPKGSFSTLEIQRTEQGDSAMYLCAARGREETTEAFFGQGTRLTVV.

This chain uses TRBV28 with TRBJ1-5; tentative D call: TRBD1 (6 bases). CDR1 is MDHEN, CDR2 SYDVKM, per germline. The CDR3 length is 15 residues. V gave up 2 bases and J gave up 0 bases, with 8 bases separating them. CDR3 coding DNA: TGTGCCAGCAGTTTACAGGGGAATAGCAATCAGCCCCAGCATTTT. It translates to CASSLQGNSNQPQHF.

V usage is TRBV27 and J usage is TRBJ1-5, with D hard to call. CDR3 length equals 13 residues. Trimming took off 7 bases at V and 4 bases at J, with 11 bases between the two ends. Germline V gene data show CDR1 as MNHEY and CDR2 as SMNVEV (reference sequence). The CDR3 DNA sequence: TGTGCCAGCATTGTCCCGGGGAATCAGCCCCAGCATTTT. Protein: CASIVPGNQPQHF.

The chain employs TRBV24-1 and TRBJ1-2, with 8 bases matching TRBD1. The CDR3 extends over 18 amino acids. V lost 5 bases, J lost 1 base, and 14 bases stayed unmatched. Germline V lookup: CDR1 KGHDR, CDR2 SFDVKD. Here the CDR3 DNA reads TGTGCCACCAGTGCCCCCGTAGGACAGGGAAATTTTAACTATGGCTACACCTTC. This codes for CATSAPVGQGNFNYGYTF.

Only a few counts were recorded for this clone. V is TRBV6-2 or TRBV6-3 and J is TRBJ1-2; 9 bases line up with TRBD1. Germline V gene sequence: CDR1 MNHEY, CDR2 SVGEGT. This CDR3 has 16 amino acids. V lost 3 bases and J lost 4; bases outside the gene matches: 9. CDR3 sequence (DNA): TGTGCCAGCAGTTATAGAGGGGACAGGGAGGGCTATGGCTACACCTTC. Translation: CASSYRGDREGYGYTF.

The chain uses TRBV10-3 and TRBJ1-3, with 7 bases fitting TRBD1. The V gene end was trimmed by 4 bases and the J gene end by 3 bases; junction bases not matched to a gene: 6. The CDR3 is made up of 15 amino acids. Looked up from germline, CDR1 is ENHRY and CDR2 is SYGVKD. The CDR3 nucleotides are TGTGCCATCAGTGCCTCTACAGGGGATGGAAACACCATATATTTT. The encoded protein is CAISASTGDGNTIYF.